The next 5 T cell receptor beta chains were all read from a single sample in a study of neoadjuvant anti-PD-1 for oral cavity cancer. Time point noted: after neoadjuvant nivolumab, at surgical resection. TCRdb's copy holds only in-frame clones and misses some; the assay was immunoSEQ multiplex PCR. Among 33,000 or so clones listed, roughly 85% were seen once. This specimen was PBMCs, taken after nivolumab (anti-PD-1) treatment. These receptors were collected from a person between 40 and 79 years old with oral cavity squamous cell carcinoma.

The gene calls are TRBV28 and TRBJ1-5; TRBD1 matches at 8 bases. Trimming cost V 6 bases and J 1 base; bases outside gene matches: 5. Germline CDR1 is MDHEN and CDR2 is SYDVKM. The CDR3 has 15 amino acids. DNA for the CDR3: TGTGCCAGCAGATCCCGACAGGGGAGCAATCAGCCCCAGCATTTT. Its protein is CASRSRQGSNQPQHF.

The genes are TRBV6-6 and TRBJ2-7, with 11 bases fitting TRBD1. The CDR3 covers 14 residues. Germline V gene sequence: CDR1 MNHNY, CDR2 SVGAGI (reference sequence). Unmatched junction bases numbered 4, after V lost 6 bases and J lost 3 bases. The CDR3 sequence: CASRWGQGDYEQYF. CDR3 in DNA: TGTGCCAGCAGGTGGGGACAGGGGGACTACGAGCAGTACTTC.

The CDR3 here is CASSLRGGADEQFF. CDR3 bases: TGTGCCAGCAGCTTGCGGGGGGGTGCGGATGAGCAGTTCTTC. The chain couples TRBV11-3 to TRBJ2-1; 9 nucleotides agree with TRBD2. Germline V gene sequence: CDR1 SGHNT, CDR2 YENEEA. This CDR3 has 14 amino acids. With 3 bases clipped from V and 8 bases from J, the junction kept 5 bases outside the gene matches.

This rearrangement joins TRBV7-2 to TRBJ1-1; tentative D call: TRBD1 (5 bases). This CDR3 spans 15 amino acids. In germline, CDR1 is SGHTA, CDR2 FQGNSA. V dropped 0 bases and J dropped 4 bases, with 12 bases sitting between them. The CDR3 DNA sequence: TGTGCCAGCAGCTTAGCAGGGACCCTGAGCACTGAAGCTTTCTTT. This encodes CASSLAGTLSTEAFF.

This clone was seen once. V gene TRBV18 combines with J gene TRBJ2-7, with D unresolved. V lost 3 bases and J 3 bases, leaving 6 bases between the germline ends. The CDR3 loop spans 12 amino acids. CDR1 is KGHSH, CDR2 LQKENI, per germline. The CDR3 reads CASSPLNYEQYF. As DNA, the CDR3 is TGTGCCAGCTCACCCTTAAACTACGAGCAGTACTTC.